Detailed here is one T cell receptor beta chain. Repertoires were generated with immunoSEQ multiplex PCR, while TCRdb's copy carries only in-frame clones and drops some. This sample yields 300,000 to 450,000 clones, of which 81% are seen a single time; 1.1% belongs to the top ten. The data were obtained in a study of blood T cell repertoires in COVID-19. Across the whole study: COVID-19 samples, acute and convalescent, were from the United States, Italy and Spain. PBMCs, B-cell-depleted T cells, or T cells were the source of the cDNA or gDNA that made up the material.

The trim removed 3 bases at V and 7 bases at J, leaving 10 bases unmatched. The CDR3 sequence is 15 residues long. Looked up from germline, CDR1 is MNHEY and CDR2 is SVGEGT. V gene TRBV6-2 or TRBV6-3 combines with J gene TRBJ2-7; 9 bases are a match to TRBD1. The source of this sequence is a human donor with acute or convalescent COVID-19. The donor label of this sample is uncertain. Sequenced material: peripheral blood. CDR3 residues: CASSYGTGSPWEQYF. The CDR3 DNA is TGTGCCAGCAGTTATGGGACAGGGTCGCCGTGGGAGCAGTACTTC.